This passage covers 20 T cell receptor beta chains from one sample sequenced in a study of T cell repertoires in ileal Crohn's disease (dated by TCRdb to the late 2010s). Libraries were prepared through the immunoSEQ multiplex PCR assay. Imported from immuneACCESS, the table was reduced by TCRdb to in-frame sequences with V and J called. These copies leave out some clones; in studies compared against another copy, an unresolved V gene accounts for under half, and the cause of the remainder is not known. This sample holds 15,000 or so clones; around 78% were observed only once. 9% to 12% of the sample goes to the ten largest clones. The material sequenced was ileal tissue. The receptors here all came from an adult with Crohn's disease.

The chain uses TRBV29-1 and TRBJ2-5; D is unclear. Trimming removed 7 bases at V and 4 bases at J, with 13 bases between. The CDR3 consists of 12 residues. Germline CDR1 and CDR2: SQVTM and ANQGSEA. This CDR3 is CSGYSVPETQYF. Here the CDR3 DNA reads TGCAGCGGGTACTCGGTCCCAGAGACCCAGTACTTC. Looking up the rest from reference TRBV29-1 and TRBJ2-5 gives the full variable domain: SAVISQKPSRDICQRGTSLTIQCQVDSQVTMMFWYRQQPGQSLTLIATANQGSEATYESGFVIDKFPISRPNLTFSTLTVSNMSPEDSSIYLCSGYSVPETQYFGPGTRLLVL.

This chain links TRBV11-1 with TRBJ1-1, with D possibly TRBD1 on 5 matching bases. The CDR3 length is 14 residues. The V gene lost 7 bases and the J gene lost 0 bases, with 12 bases spanning the gap. In germline, CDR1 is SGHAT, CDR2 FQDESV (reference sequence). This chain's CDR3 is CASTQGGVNTEAFF. CDR3 sequence (DNA): TGTGCCAGCACCCAGGGTGGGGTGAACACTGAAGCTTTCTTT.

The chain has TRBV6-5 and TRBJ2-7; D may be TRBD1 (6 bases). Between the trimmed V and J ends, which lost 6 bases and 2 bases, there was a span of 11 bases. Germline CDR1 is MNHEY and CDR2 is SVGAGI. The CDR3 loop spans 13 amino acids. Here the CDR3 reads CASSRTAPYEQYF. As DNA, the CDR3 is TGTGCCAGCAGCCGGACAGCCCCCTACGAGCAGTACTTC.

The CDR3 is CASSPRTGGKGTEAFF. Here the CDR3 DNA reads TGTGCCAGCAGCCCTCGGACAGGGGGAAAGGGGACTGAAGCTTTCTTT. The chain employs TRBV9 and TRBJ1-1, with TRBD1 identical over 10 bases. The CDR3 totals 16 residues. V was clipped by 4 bases and J by 5 bases; unmatched bases: 11. Germline lookup yields CDR1 SGDLS and CDR2 YYNGEE.

This chain links TRBV29-1 with TRBJ2-5, with TRBD2 as a possible D gene (7 bases). This CDR3 has 14 residues. The germline CDR1 and CDR2 sequences are SQVTM and ANQGSEA. V lost 4 bases, J lost 5 bases, and 17 bases lay in between. CDR3 region: CSVAGGGRGETQYF. In nucleotides, the CDR3 is TGCAGCGTTGCAGGCGGGGGCCGGGGGGAGACCCAGTACTTC.

This chain links TRBV19 with TRBJ1-5, with TRBD1 matching 12 bases. J lost 9 bases, V lost 6 bases, and 6 bases had no gene match. The CDR3 contains 14 residues. CDR1 and CDR2 from the germline V gene are LNHDA and SQIVND (reference sequence). The CDR3 protein is CASSKGQGAGPQHF. CDR3 sequence (DNA): TGTGCCAGTAGCAAGGGACAGGGGGCAGGGCCCCAGCATTTT. Looking up the rest from reference TRBV19 and TRBJ1-5 gives the full variable domain: DGGITQSPKYLFRKEGQNVTLSCEQNLNHDAMYWYRQDPGQGLRLIYYSQIVNDFQKGDIAEGYSVSREKKESFPLTVTSAQKNPTAFYLCASSKGQGAGPQHFGDGTRLSIL.

The V and J genes are TRBV4-1 and TRBJ2-3; the match to TRBD1 covers 8 bases. There are 16 residues in the CDR3. V gave up 2 bases and J gave up 2 bases; unmatched junction bases: 6. Germline V gene lookup returns CDR1 MGHRA and CDR2 YSYEKL. Here the CDR3 DNA reads TGCGCCAGCAGCCAATGGGACAGGCAGGCCACAGATACGCAGTATTTT. Translated: CASSQWDRQATDTQYF.

The chain combines TRBV7-2 with TRBJ1-4, with 10 positions matching TRBD1. The J segment lost 0 bases and the V segment lost 8 bases, leaving 3 bases of the junction unmatched. Germline V gives CDR1 SGHTA, CDR2 FQGNSA. The CDR3 covers 15 residues. CDR3 bases: TGTGCCAGCCGGGACAGGGGAGCAACTAATGAAAAACTGTTTTTT. Translation: CASRDRGATNEKLFF.

The V call is TRBV5-5, the J call TRBJ1-1; unclear D gene. This CDR3 region has 12 residues. Looked up from germline, CDR1 is SGHKS and CDR2 is YYEKEE (reference sequence). The germline V and J ends were trimmed by 4 bases and 6 bases, with 10 bases remaining between them. The CDR3 DNA reads TGTGCCAGCAGCGACCCCGCGGCTGAAGCTTTCTTT. The encoded protein is CASSDPAAEAFF.

The rearrangement uses TRBV30 and TRBJ2-7; no clear D gene. Germline CDR1 and CDR2: GTSNPN and SVGIG (reference sequence). The CDR3 extends over 13 amino acids. Trimming left V 0 bases short and J 0 bases short, with 6 bases between. The CDR3 DNA sequence: TGTGCCTGGAGTGTAAGTAGCTCCTACGAGCAGTACTTC. It codes for CAWSVSSSYEQYF.

The genes are TRBV2 and TRBJ1-1, with D possibly matching TRBD1 (5 bases). V lost 3 bases to trimming and J lost 5 bases, with 16 bases between them. Germline CDR1 is SNHLY and CDR2 is FYNNEI. The CDR3 is 15 residues long. The CDR3 region is CASSDPGQSKTEAFF. For the CDR3, the DNA is TGTGCCAGCAGTGATCCAGGGCAGTCTAAGACTGAAGCTTTCTTT.

This sequence joins TRBV7-3 and TRBJ2-3; unclear D gene. V was clipped by 3 bases and J by 8 bases, with 9 bases between them. Germline V gene sequence: CDR1 SGHTA, CDR2 FQGTGA. CDR3 length: 12 residues. CDR3 sequence (DNA): TGTGCCAGCAGCTTGGGCGCTGGTACGCAGTATTTT. The encoded protein is CASSLGAGTQYF.

The chain has TRBV4-3 and TRBJ2-3, with 9 positions matching TRBD2. This CDR3 has 16 amino acids. From germline, CDR1 is LGHNA and CDR2 YSLEER. The J segment lost 2 bases and the V segment lost 0 bases, leaving 3 bases of the junction unmatched. CDR3 nucleotides: TGCGCCAGCAGCCAAGATAGCGGGGGCCACACAGATACGCAGTATTTT. The encoded protein is CASSQDSGGHTDTQYF.

The chain is built from TRBV6-6 and TRBJ2-1; 8 nucleotides line up with TRBD2. Germline V gene data show CDR1 as MNHNY and CDR2 as SVGAGI (reference sequence). Trimming took 2 bases from V and 7 from J; bases not matched to a gene: 4. The CDR3 totals 14 residues. Written as DNA, the CDR3 is TGTGCCAGCAGTTACCGGGGGGGACGGAATGAGCAGTTCTTC. It yields the protein CASSYRGGRNEQFF.

The gene calls are TRBV20-1 and TRBJ1-2; D is ambiguous. V lost 5 bases to trimming and J lost 8 bases, with 12 bases between them. The CDR3 has 11 residues. Germline V lookup: CDR1 DFQATT, CDR2 SNEGSKA (reference sequence). Here the CDR3 DNA reads TGCAGTGCTCCCGGAGGGTTCGGCTACACCTTC. Its translation is CSAPGGFGYTF.

V usage is TRBV4-3 and J usage is TRBJ1-3; D might be TRBD1 (5 bases). CDR1 and CDR2 from the germline V gene are LGHNA and YSLEER. The ends were cut back, 0 bases at V and 3 bases at J, with 12 bases in the middle. The CDR3 is 16 amino acids. In nucleotides, the CDR3 is TGCGCCAGCAGCCAAGATACTTTAAGGGGTGGAAACACCATATATTTT. Protein sequence: CASSQDTLRGGNTIYF.

This clone was observed a handful of times. The J gene is TRBJ2-1, the V gene TRBV5-5; 10 bases are shared with TRBD2. Per germline, CDR1 SGHKS and CDR2 YYEKEE (reference sequence). The trim removed 1 base at V and 5 bases at J, leaving 6 bases unmatched. The CDR3 runs 16 residues. The CDR3 sequence: CASSLTSGAGHNEQFF. The CDR3 region has the DNA TGTGCCAGCAGCTTGACTAGCGGGGCCGGGCACAATGAGCAGTTCTTC. Variable domain in full (rest from reference TRBV5-5 and TRBJ2-1): DAGVTQSPTHLIKTRGQQVTLRCSPISGHKSVSWYQQVLGQGPQFIFQYYEKEERGRGNFPDRFSARQFPNYSSELNVNALLLGDSALYLCASSLTSGAGHNEQFFGPGTRLTVL.

This clone was found a few times. The chain is built from TRBV4-2 and TRBJ1-2; 8 nucleotides align to TRBD1. The CDR3 length is 13 residues. J was trimmed by 5 bases and V by 5 bases; bases with no gene match: 4. Looked up from germline, CDR1 is LGHNA and CDR2 is YNFKEQ. The chain's CDR3 is CASSYRQGYGYTF. The CDR3 DNA is TGTGCCAGCAGCTACAGACAGGGGTATGGCTACACCTTC.

The V call is TRBV11-3, the J call TRBJ2-3, with 12 nucleotides matching TRBD2. The CDR3 loop spans 13 amino acids. In germline, CDR1 is SGHNT, CDR2 YENEEA. Trimming cost V 2 bases and J 10 bases; bases outside gene matches: 1. CDR3 nucleotide sequence: TGTGCCAGCAGCTTATCTAGCGGGGGGGCGCAGTATTTT. It translates to CASSLSSGGAQYF. Looking up the rest from reference TRBV11-3 and TRBJ2-3 gives the full variable domain: EAGVVQSPRYKIIEKKQPVAFWCNPISGHNTLYWYLQNLGQGPELLIRYENEEAVDDSQLPKDRFSAERLKGVDSTLKIQPAELGDSAVYLCASSLSSGGAQYFGPGTRLTVL.

The gene calls are TRBV5-4 and TRBJ2-4, with D possibly matching TRBD2 (5 bases). Germline V lookup: CDR1 SGHNT, CDR2 YYREEE (reference sequence). Trimming pared 5 bases from V and 5 bases from J, leaving 11 bases between. There are 13 residues in the CDR3. The CDR3 here is CASSEGSQNIQYF. The CDR3 DNA reads TGTGCCAGCAGTGAGGGTTCCCAAAACATTCAGTACTTC.